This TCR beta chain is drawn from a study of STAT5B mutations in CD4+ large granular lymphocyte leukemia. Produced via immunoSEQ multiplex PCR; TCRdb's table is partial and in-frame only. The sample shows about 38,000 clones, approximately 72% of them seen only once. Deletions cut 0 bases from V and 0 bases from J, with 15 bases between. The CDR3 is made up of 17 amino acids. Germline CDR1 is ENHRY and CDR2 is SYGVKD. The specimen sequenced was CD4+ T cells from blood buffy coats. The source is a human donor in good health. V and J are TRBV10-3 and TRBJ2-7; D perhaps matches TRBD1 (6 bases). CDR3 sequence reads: CAISESLGQSSSYEQYF. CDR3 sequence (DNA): TGTGCCATCAGTGAGTCGCTTGGACAGAGCAGCTCCTACGAGCAGTACTTC.